This T cell receptor (beta chain) was captured in a study of blood T cell repertoires in COVID-19. The overall study: Sample material is recorded as cDNA or gDNA derived from T cells, B-cell-depleted T cells, or PBMCs.

Sequencing was performed with immunoSEQ multiplex PCR; in TCRdb, only in-frame clones are kept and a portion is missing. The sample comprises roughly 100,000 clones, around 90% of which are singletons, and around 5.8% rests with the top ten. Trimming at V came to 3 bases and at J to 4 bases, leaving 7 bases not matched to a gene. The germline gives CDR1 SGDLS, CDR2 YYNGEE. This CDR3 spans 18 amino acids. The rearrangement joins TRBV9 to TRBJ2-1, with 16 bases fitting TRBD2. The receptor was isolated from a human donor in a cohort sampled during active COVID-19. Sequenced sample: peripheral blood. In nucleotides, the CDR3 is TGTGCCAGCAGCGCCCGAGGGACTAGCGGGAGGGCATACAATGAGCAGTTCTTC. Its translation is CASSARGTSGRAYNEQFF.